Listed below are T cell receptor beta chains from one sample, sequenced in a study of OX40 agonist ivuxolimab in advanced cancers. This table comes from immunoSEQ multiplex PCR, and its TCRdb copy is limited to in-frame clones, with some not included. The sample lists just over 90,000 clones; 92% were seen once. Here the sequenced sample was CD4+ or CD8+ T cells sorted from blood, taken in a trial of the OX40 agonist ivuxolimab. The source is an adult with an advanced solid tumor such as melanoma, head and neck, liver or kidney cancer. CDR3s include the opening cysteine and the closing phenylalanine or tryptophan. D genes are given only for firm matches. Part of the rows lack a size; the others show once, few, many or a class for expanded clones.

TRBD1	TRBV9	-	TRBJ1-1	CASSVDGDSYTEAFF	TGTGCCAGCAGCGTAGATGGGGACAGTTACACTGAAGCTTTCTTT
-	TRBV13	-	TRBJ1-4	CASSLGRAEKLFF	TGTGCCAGCAGCTTAGGCAGGGCCGAAAAACTGTTTTTT
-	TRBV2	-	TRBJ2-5	CASSQTLTQETQYF	TGTGCCAGCAGTCAGACGCTCACCCAAGAGACCCAGTACTTC
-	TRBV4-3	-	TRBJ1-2	CASSQDQRGLQGYTF	TGCGCCAGCAGCCAAGATCAACGAGGGCTACAGGGCTACACCTTC
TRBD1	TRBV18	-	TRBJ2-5	CASSPGQKETQYF	TGTGCCAGCTCACCGGGACAGAAAGAGACCCAGTACTTC
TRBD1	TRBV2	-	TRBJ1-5	CASNGQGGSNQPQHF	TGTGCCAGCAATGGACAGGGTGGTAGCAATCAGCCCCAGCATTTT
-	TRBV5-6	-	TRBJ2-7	CASSSGLAYEQYF	TGTGCCAGCAGCTCAGGGTTGGCCTACGAGCAGTACTTC
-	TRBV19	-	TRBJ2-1	CASSIGAGDEQFF	TGTGCCAGTAGTATAGGCGCCGGCGATGAGCAGTTCTTC
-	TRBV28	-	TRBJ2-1	CASSFFSRDNEQFF	TGTGCCAGCAGTTTCTTCAGCAGGGACAATGAGCAGTTCTTC
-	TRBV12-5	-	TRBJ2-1	CSSGLAPSSYNEQFF	TGTTCTAGTGGGCTAGCGCCAAGCTCCTACAATGAGCAGTTCTTC
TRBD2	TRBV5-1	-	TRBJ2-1	CASSPTSGGYNEQFF	TGCGCCAGCAGCCCCACTAGCGGGGGTTACAATGAGCAGTTCTTC
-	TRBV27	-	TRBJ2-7	CASSFGGSYEQYF	TGTGCCAGCAGTTTTGGTGGTTCCTACGAGCAGTACTTC
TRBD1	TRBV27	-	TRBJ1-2	CASSPGQAGYGYTF	TGTGCCAGCAGCCCCGGACAGGCGGGCTATGGCTACACCTTC
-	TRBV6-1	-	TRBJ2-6	CASSPPSSGANVLTF	TGTGCCAGCAGTCCCCCAAGCTCTGGGGCCAACGTCCTGACTTTC
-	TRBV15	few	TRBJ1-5	CATSRDRSGSQPQHF	TGTGCCACCAGCAGAGATCGGTCAGGGAGTCAGCCCCAGCATTTT
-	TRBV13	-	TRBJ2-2	CASSTASRGLFF	TGTGCCAGCAGTACCGCGTCCAGGGGGCTGTTTTTT
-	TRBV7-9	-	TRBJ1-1	CASSLAATEAFF	TGTGCCAGCAGCTTAGCGGCCACTGAAGCTTTCTTT
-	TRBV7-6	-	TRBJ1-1	CASSLGAGVATEAFF	TGTGCCAGCAGCTTAGGGGCAGGGGTTGCCACTGAAGCTTTCTTT
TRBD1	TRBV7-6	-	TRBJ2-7	CASSLGGQGFYEQYF	TGTGCCAGCAGCTTAGGGGGACAGGGCTTCTACGAGCAGTACTTC
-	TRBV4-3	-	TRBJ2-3	CASSQEGGTDTQYF	TGCGCCAGCAGCCAAGAGGGAGGCACAGATACGCAGTATTTT
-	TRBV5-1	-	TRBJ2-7	CASSLTGPYSYEQYF	TGCGCCAGCAGCTTAACAGGGCCATACTCCTACGAGCAGTACTTC
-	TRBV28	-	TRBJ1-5	CASSPTSLEFSNRSNQPQHF	TGTGCCAGCAGTCCCACGTCTCTCGAGTTTTCGAACAGGAGCAATCAGCCCCAGCATTTT
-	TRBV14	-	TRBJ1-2	CASSPGVRYGYTF	TGTGCCAGCAGTCCGGGAGTTAGGTATGGCTACACCTTC
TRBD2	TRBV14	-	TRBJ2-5	CASSQGDGGGWYQETQYF	TGTGCCAGCAGCCAAGGGGATGGCGGGGGGTGGTACCAAGAGACCCAGTACTTC
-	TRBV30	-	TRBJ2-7	CAWSEGYEQYF	TGTGCCTGGAGTGAGGGTTACGAGCAGTACTTC
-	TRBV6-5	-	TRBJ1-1	CASSYSIRGNTEAFF	TGTGCCAGCAGTTACTCGATTCGGGGGAACACTGAAGCTTTCTTT
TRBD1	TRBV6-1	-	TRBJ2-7	CASSVGLGTVSYEQYF	TGTGCCAGCAGTGTAGGGCTCGGGACAGTGTCCTACGAGCAGTACTTC
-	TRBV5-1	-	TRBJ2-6	CASSGKPQTVSGANVLTF	TGCGCCAGCAGTGGCAAACCTCAAACGGTCTCTGGGGCCAACGTCCTGACTTTC
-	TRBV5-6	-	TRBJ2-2	CASSPGRNTGELFF	TGTGCCAGCAGCCCGGGACGGAACACCGGGGAGCTGTTTTTT
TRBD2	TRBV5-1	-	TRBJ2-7	CASSTSPGLAGVEQYF	TGCGCCAGCAGCACTTCACCGGGACTAGCGGGTGTCGAGCAGTACTTC
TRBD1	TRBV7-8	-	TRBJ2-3	CASSLGDRFTDTQYF	TGTGCCAGCAGCTTAGGGGACAGATTCACAGATACGCAGTATTTT
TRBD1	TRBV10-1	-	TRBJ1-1	CASSESRQGANTEAFF	TGCGCCAGCAGTGAGTCGCGGCAGGGGGCGAACACTGAAGCTTTCTTT
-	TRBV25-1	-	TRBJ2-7	CASSASDPLRYEQYF	TGTGCCAGCAGCGCTAGTGACCCTCTTAGATACGAGCAGTACTTC
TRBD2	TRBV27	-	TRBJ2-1	CASSSRLTAGRSSYNEQFF	TGTGCCAGCAGTTCGCGACTAACAGCGGGGCGGAGCTCCTACAATGAGCAGTTCTTC
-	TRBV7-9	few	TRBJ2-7	CASSPTIDRRASYEQYF	TGTGCCAGCAGCCCAACTATTGATCGGCGGGCTTCCTACGAGCAGTACTTC
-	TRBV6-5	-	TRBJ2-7	CASTRSSYEQYF	TGTGCCAGCACGAGAAGCTCCTACGAGCAGTACTTC
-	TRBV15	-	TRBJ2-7	CATSRSVSEQYF	TGTGCCACCAGCAGATCAGTAAGCGAGCAGTACTTC
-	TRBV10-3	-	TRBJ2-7	CAIKGEEFYEQYF	TGTGCCATCAAGGGGGAGGAATTCTACGAGCAGTACTTC
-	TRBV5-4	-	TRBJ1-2	CASSSGSYGYTF	TGTGCCAGCAGCTCGGGGAGCTATGGCTACACCTTC
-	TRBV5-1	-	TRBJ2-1	CASRSHLDEQFF	TGCGCCAGCAGGAGCCATCTGGATGAGCAGTTCTTC
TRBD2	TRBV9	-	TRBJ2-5	CASSGVSGGPHPFGTQYF	TGTGCCAGCAGTGGAGTTAGCGGGGGGCCCCACCCCTTCGGGACCCAGTACTTC
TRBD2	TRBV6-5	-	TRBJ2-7	CASSYLAGGSYEQYF	TGTGCCAGCAGTTATTTAGCGGGGGGCTCCTACGAGCAGTACTTC
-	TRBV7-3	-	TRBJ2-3	CASSFGGDTQYF	TGTGCCAGCAGCTTTGGGGGGGATACGCAGTATTTT
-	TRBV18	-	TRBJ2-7	CASSPGVDVHEQYF	TGTGCCAGCTCACCGGGAGTGGATGTCCACGAGCAGTACTTC
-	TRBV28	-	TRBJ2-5	CASSLGVGGQETQYF	TGTGCCAGCAGTTTAGGGGTGGGAGGCCAAGAGACCCAGTACTTC
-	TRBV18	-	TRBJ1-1	CASSPGAPEAFF	TGTGCCAGCTCACCGGGGGCCCCAGAGGCTTTCTTT
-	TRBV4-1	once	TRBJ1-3	CASSPGTSGNTIYF	TGCGCCAGCAGCCCCGGGACATCTGGAAACACCATATATTTT